This is a list of T cell receptor beta chains from one sample in a study of regulatory T cells in long-lasting Graves disease. From the multiplex PCR reads, TCRdb called clonotypes with MiXCR, one entry per CDR3 protein. The data show fewer than 550,000 distinct CDR3 sequences, with approximately 16% seen just once and 20% to 25% held by the top ten. These same data were also listed under a study on T cells in Graves' hyperthyroidism and ophthalmopathy.

The specimen comprised peripheral blood mononuclear cells (PBMCs), sampled at new diagnosis, from a patient treated with antithyroid drugs. The source is a young woman with Graves disease. Each CDR3 is given with its conserved first and last residue. The D gene is left open where the match is weak. Some rows have no size entry. The others give once, few or many, or a class for an expanded clone.

TRBV20-1	TRBJ1-5	.	TRBD1	CSARSWTGSIGENSNQPQHF	TGCAGTGCTAGATCATGGACAGGGTCGATTGGCGAAAATAGCAATCAGCCCCAGCATTTT
TRBV24-1	TRBJ2-3	many	TRBD2	CATSDNDRTGGSTDTQYF	TGTGCCACCAGTGATAATGATAGGACGGGGGGAAGCACAGATACGCAGTATTTT
TRBV7-2	TRBJ2-1	many	TRBD2	CASSLLAGPYNEQFF	TGTGCCAGCAGCTTACTAGCGGGACCCTACAATGAGCAGTTCTTC
TRBV27	TRBJ1-4	.	TRBD1	CASSFQGADEKLFF	TGTGCCAGCAGTTTCCAGGGGGCAGATGAAAAACTGTTTTTT
TRBV3-1	TRBJ2-2	few	.	CASSHGSPGELFF	TGTGCCAGCAGCCATGGGAGTCCCGGGGAGCTGTTTTTT
TRBV7-9	TRBJ2-7	.	.	CASSSGRYEQYF	TGTGCCAGCAGCTCTGGACGCTACGAGCAGTACTTC
TRBV3-1	TRBJ2-7	few	.	CASSLSTSNEQYF	TGTGCCAGCAGCCTGTCGACTAGTAATGAGCAGTACTTC
TRBV6-1	TRBJ2-3	.	TRBD2	CASSDWTSGSGTDTQYF	TGTGCCAGCAGCGATTGGACTAGCGGGAGTGGCACAGATACGCAGTATTTT
TRBV2	TRBJ1-2	many	TRBD1	CASYRDRGTGYTF	TGTGCCAGCTACCGGGACAGGGGGACAGGCTACACCTTC
TRBV5-1	TRBJ1-4	few	TRBD1	CASSGTGGSNEKLFF	TGCGCCAGCAGCGGAACAGGGGGCTCTAATGAAAAACTGTTTTTT
TRBV20-1	TRBJ2-7	.	.	CSARELSLEQYF	TGCAGTGCTAGAGAACTGTCTTTGGAGCAGTACTTC
TRBV27	TRBJ2-1	.	TRBD2	CASSHPSGRTYNEQFF	TGTGCCAGCAGTCACCCTAGCGGGCGGACCTACAATGAGCAGTTCTTC
TRBV5-6	TRBJ2-7	.	TRBD1	CASNTGTGVYEQYF	TGTGCCAGCAATACCGGGACAGGGGTATACGAGCAGTACTTC
TRBV2	TRBJ1-3	.	.	CASSEVGRANTIYF	TGTGCCAGCAGTGAAGTAGGCAGGGCTAACACCATATATTTT
TRBV2	TRBJ1-5	.	.	CASSEAGHSNQPQHF	TGTGCCAGCAGTGAAGCGGGTCATAGCAATCAGCCCCAGCATTTT
TRBV28	TRBJ1-2	.	TRBD1	CASSRTGGNYGYTF	TGTGCCAGCAGTCGGACAGGGGGAAACTATGGCTACACCTTC
TRBV28	TRBJ1-6	few	.	CASSFPGRLNSPLHF	TGTGCCAGCAGTTTTCCGGGACGGCTTAATTCACCCCTCCACTTT
TRBV19	TRBJ1-1	.	.	CASGSLGGRTEAFF	TGTGCCAGTGGATCCCTAGGGGGACGGACTGAAGCTTTCTTT
TRBV27	TRBJ2-3	.	TRBD2	CASSLPSGLSTDTQYF	TGTGCCAGCAGTTTACCTAGCGGGCTTAGCACAGATACGCAGTATTTT
TRBV7-3	TRBJ1-5	many	.	CASSLADGKPQHF	TGTGCCAGCAGCTTGGCGGATGGGAAGCCCCAGCATTTT
TRBV7-6	TRBJ2-1	many	TRBD2	CASSLKVGGSSYNEQFF	TGTGCCAGCAGCTTAAAGGTCGGCGGGAGCTCCTACAATGAGCAGTTCTTC
TRBV6-1	TRBJ2-3	many	TRBD2	CASSVHSGSSTDTQYF	TGTGCCAGCTCTGTCCATAGCGGGAGTTCGACAGATACGCAGTATTTT
TRBV28	TRBJ2-7	.	.	CASSSGPRERGF	TGTGCCAGTTCCTCCGGGCCCCGGGAACGGGGCTTC
TRBV20-1	TRBJ1-3	many	.	CSARDTWLSGNTIYF	TGCAGTGCTAGAGATACGTGGTTGTCTGGAAACACCATATATTTT
TRBV7-3	TRBJ2-7	many	TRBD1	CASSSTPGQGYEQYF	TGTGCCAGCAGCTCGACTCCGGGACAGGGCTACGAGCAGTACTTC
TRBV5-6	TRBJ2-7	.	.	CASSFKDGSYEQYF	TGTGCCAGCAGCTTTAAGGACGGATCCTACGAGCAGTACTTC
TRBV29-1	TRBJ2-5	many	.	CSARGGEVETQYF	TGCAGCGCCAGAGGAGGGGAGGTTGAGACCCAGTACTTC
TRBV6-1	TRBJ2-5	.	.	CASTRGKETQYF	TGTGCCAGCACACGAGGAAAAGAGACCCAGTACTTC
TRBV6-2/TRBV6-3	TRBJ2-3	many	TRBD2	CATRDTTSGGSTDTQYF	TGTGCCACCAGAGACACGACTAGCGGGGGGAGCACAGATACGCAGTATTTT
TRBV5-1	TRBJ2-2	.	.	CASSDKSGAGELFF	TGCGCCAGCAGCGATAAATCAGGGGCCGGGGAGCTGTTTTTT
TRBV10-3	TRBJ2-1	.	TRBD2	CAIRGDLGLAGGRNEQFF	TGTGCCATCAGGGGGGACCTCGGACTAGCGGGAGGGAGGAATGAGCAGTTCTTC
TRBV6-1	TRBJ1-5	.	.	CASSEALGGLGNQPQHF	TGTGCCAGCAGTGAAGCGCTCGGGGGACTGGGCAATCAGCCCCAGCATTTT
TRBV5-4	TRBJ2-7	.	TRBD1	CASRAGTGLTYEQYF	TGTGCCAGCAGGGCCGGGACAGGTCTTACCTACGAGCAGTACTTC
TRBV29-1	TRBJ2-7	.	.	CSVEPDGSFYEQYF	TGCAGCGTTGAACCCGACGGGTCCTTCTATGAGCAGTACTTC
TRBV12-3/TRBV12-4	TRBJ1-1	few	.	CASSFRGSLDTEAFF	TGTGCCAGCAGTTTTCGGGGTAGTCTAGACACTGAAGCTTTCTTT
TRBV7-9	TRBJ2-3	few	TRBD2	CASTVAGGPTDTQYF	TGTGCCAGCACCGTAGCGGGAGGGCCCACCGATACGCAGTATTTT
TRBV7-2	TRBJ2-7	many	TRBD1	CASSLDRDRGYEQYF	TGTGCCAGCAGCTTAGACCGGGACAGGGGCTACGAGCAGTACTTC
TRBV12-3/TRBV12-4	TRBJ2-7	.	TRBD1	CASIRRQGLSYEQYF	TGTGCCAGCATAAGGAGACAGGGATTATCCTACGAGCAGTACTTC
TRBV7-9	TRBJ2-1	few	TRBD1	CASSRVQGREYNEQFF	TGTGCCAGCAGCCGGGTACAGGGGCGCGAGTACAATGAGCAGTTCTTC
TRBV6-1	TRBJ2-2	many	TRBD2	CASSQSGITGELFF	TGTGCCAGCAGTCAAAGCGGGATCACCGGGGAGCTGTTTTTT
TRBV6-1	TRBJ2-7	many	.	CASREGRIEQYF	TGTGCCAGCAGAGAGGGCAGAATCGAGCAGTACTTC
TRBV7-6	TRBJ2-1	.	.	CASSLVVAALYNEQFF	TGTGCCAGCAGCTTAGTCGTAGCGGCCCTCTACAATGAGCAGTTCTTC
TRBV12-3/TRBV12-4	TRBJ2-1	few	TRBD2	CASLAGGPHEQFF	TGTGCCAGCCTCGCGGGAGGGCCACATGAGCAGTTCTTC
TRBV6-5	TRBJ1-5	many	.	CASSSREGPDQPQHF	TGTGCCAGCAGTTCCCGGGAGGGCCCGGATCAGCCCCAGCATTTT
TRBV9	TRBJ2-3	.	.	CASSTEFQSQGNTQYF	TGTGCCAGCAGCACTGAATTCCAATCACAGGGAAATACGCAGTATTTT
TRBV20-1	TRBJ2-1	few	.	CSARGGQGGDEQFF	TGCAGTGCTAGAGGTGGTCAGGGGGGAGATGAGCAGTTCTTC
TRBV6-1	TRBJ2-1	few	TRBD2	CASNPAPREGRGGQFF	TGTGCCAGCAATCCGGCGCCGCGGGAGGGCAGGGGGGGGCAGTTCTTC
TRBV5-1	TRBJ1-1	many	TRBD1	CASSLAGQGDTEAFF	TGCGCCAGCAGCTTGGCCGGACAGGGGGACACTGAAGCTTTCTTT
TRBV5-1	TRBJ2-3	.	.	CASHESRGDTQYF	TGCGCCAGCCATGAAAGCCGTGGGGATACGCAGTATTTT
TRBV4-3	TRBJ1-1	few	TRBD1	CASSQDAKGATEAFF	TGCGCCAGCAGCCAAGATGCCAAGGGGGCGACTGAAGCTTTCTTT
TRBV20-1	TRBJ2-1	many	TRBD1	CSARGQGVNEQFF	TGCAGTGCTAGAGGACAGGGGGTAAACGAGCAGTTCTTC
TRBV7-8	TRBJ2-1	few	.	CASSSSARSSYNEQFF	TGTGCCAGCAGTTCCAGCGCCAGGAGCTCCTACAATGAGCAGTTCTTC
TRBV15	TRBJ2-7	.	.	CATSRDFDEQYF	TGTGCCACCAGCAGAGATTTTGACGAGCAGTACTTC
TRBV2	TRBJ2-5	many	TRBD1	CAVGGQSNF	TGTGCCGTAGGGGGACAGTCGAACTTC
TRBV4-1	TRBJ2-3	.	TRBD2	CASSQQLAVPTDTQYF	TGCGCCAGCAGCCAGCAACTAGCGGTACCCACAGATACGCAGTATTTT